The 14 T cell receptor beta chains presented below share a single source sample, sequenced in a study of regulatory T cells in long-lasting Graves disease. Construction of TCR beta libraries relied on iRepertoire HTBI primers and on Arm-PCR targeting CDR3 regions. TCRdb re-analysed the multiplex PCR reads in MiXCR, keeping a single row per CDR3 protein. The table shows under 450,000 distinct CDR3 sequences, with approximately 10% occurring only once. The time point is: newly diagnosed GD, antithyroid drugs for less than 3 months. With RNA extracted from PBMCs as input, the TCR library was made. A further study also used this sample, focusing on T cells in Graves' hyperthyroidism and ophthalmopathy.

This specimen consisted of peripheral blood mononuclear cells (PBMCs), obtained at new diagnosis, from a patient treated with antithyroid drugs. The source of these receptors is a young woman with Graves disease.

In its sample, this clonotype was seen many times. The chain joins TRBV2 to TRBJ2-5; the D call may be TRBD1 or TRBD2 (5 bases each). Germline V gives CDR1 SNHLY, CDR2 FYNNEI. The CDR3 runs 14 residues. With 8 bases removed from V and 5 bases from J, the gap between germline ends came to 18 bases. The CDR3 here is CASHTEGFGETQYF. The CDR3 DNA sequence: TGTGCCAGCCACACCGAGGGGTTCGGCGAGACCCAGTACTTC. The full variable domain, in which reference TRBV2 and TRBJ2-5 provide the parts outside the CDR3, is EPEVTQTPSHQVTQMGQEVILRCVPISNHLYFYWYRQILGQKVEFLVSFYNNEISEKSEIFDDQFSVERPDGSNFTLKIRSTKLEDSAMYFCASHTEGFGETQYFGPGTRLLVL.

This clonotype has a count of ten or more. This chain connects TRBV5-1 to TRBJ2-1; TRBD2 matches 8 bases. J gave up 7 bases and V 4 bases, and 10 bases lay outside the gene matches. Germline V gene data show CDR1 as SGHRS and CDR2 as YFSETQ. This CDR3 comprises 15 residues. Here the CDR3 DNA reads TGCGCCAGCAGCCCCCTTACGGGGGGGCCTAATGAGCAGTTCTTC. This translates into CASSPLTGGPNEQFF.

This clonotype turned up a few times. The V and J genes are TRBV20-1 and TRBJ1-4; TRBD1 matches at 9 bases. The CDR3 consists of 15 residues. V lost 3 bases, J lost 4 bases, and 6 bases stayed unmatched. Germline V lookup: CDR1 DFQATT, CDR2 SNEGSKA (reference sequence). Here the CDR3 DNA reads TGCAGTGCTAGCGTATGGGGACAGGGTAATGAAAAACTGTTTTTT. Its translation is CSASVWGQGNEKLFF.

A word on this clonotype: A single base separates this from a much larger clone, so it may be a read error. The rearrangement joins TRBV28 to TRBJ2-3; TRBD2 matches at 8 bases. Looked up from germline, CDR1 is MDHEN and CDR2 is SYDVKM. V lost 5 bases and J lost 0; bases outside the gene matches: 4. This CDR3 region has 15 residues. The DNA for the CDR3 is TGTGCCAGCAGTCCTGGCGGGGGGAGCACAGATACGCAGTATTTT. Protein: CASSPGGGSTDTQYF.

This clonotype was observed a handful of times. The junction departs from germline at one end; a sequencing error may be responsible. The rearrangement uses TRBV7-3 and TRBJ2-2; 8 bases fit TRBD1. The germline CDR1 and CDR2 sequences are SGHTA and FQGTGA. The CDR3 loop spans 16 amino acids. As DNA, the CDR3 is TGTGCCAGCAGCTCCAGGACAGGGCTTAACACCGGGGGGCTGTTTTTT. Translated: CASSSRTGLNTGGLFF. Full variable domain (remainder filled in from reference TRBV7-3 and TRBJ2-2): GAGVSQTPSNKVTEKGKYVELRCDPISGHTALYWYRQSLGQGPEFLIYFQGTGAADDSGLPNDRFFAVRPEGSVSTLKIQRTERGDSAVYLCASSSRTGLNTGGLFFGEGSRLTVL.

This clonotype was detected ten times or more. This chain connects TRBV7-2 to TRBJ2-7; TRBD1 might be the D (5 bases). The V gene's germline CDR1 is SGHTA and CDR2 FQGNSA. The CDR3 is 16 amino acids. The ends were cut back, 2 bases at V and 6 bases at J, with 20 bases in the middle. The CDR3, as DNA: TGTGCCAGCAGCTTATCCCCTCAGGGAATCCTAGGCGAGCAGTACTTC. It specifies CASSLSPQGILGEQYF.

This clonotype was counted many times. J is TRBJ2-5 and V is TRBV27; possibly TRBD1 or TRBD2 for D (5 bases each). CDR3 size: 16 residues. CDR1 MNHEY and CDR2 SMNVEV come from the germline V gene (reference sequence). Trimming cost V 4 bases and J 7 bases, with 22 bases left between them. The CDR3 here is CASSSLGTEPEGTQYF. For the CDR3, the DNA is TGTGCCAGCAGTTCACTGGGGACGGAGCCTGAAGGGACCCAGTACTTC.

This clonotype was counted at least ten times. The V gene is TRBV28, the J gene TRBJ2-3, with D possibly matching TRBD1 (5 bases). V dropped 7 bases and J dropped 7 bases, with 18 bases sitting between them. In germline, CDR1 is MDHEN, CDR2 SYDVKM. The CDR3 is made up of 14 amino acids. DNA of the CDR3: TGTGCCAGCACCTTGGGCCAGGGTAGGAATACGCAGTATTTT. As protein: CASTLGQGRNTQYF. Supplemented by reference TRBV28 and TRBJ2-3, the full variable domain reads DVKVTQSSRYLVKRTGEKVFLECVQDMDHENMFWYRQDPGLGLRLIYFSYDVKMKEKGDIPEGYSVSREKKERFSLILESASTNQTSMYLCASTLGQGRNTQYFGPGTRLTVL.

This clonotype has ten or more counts. The chain links TRBV29-1 to TRBJ1-1, with D perhaps TRBD1 (6 bases). V lost 7 bases to trimming and J lost 6 bases, with 15 bases between them. Germline V gene sequence: CDR1 SQVTM, CDR2 ANQGSEA. The CDR3 runs to 12 residues. The chain's CDR3 is CSARRTDSEAFF. In nucleotides, the CDR3 is TGCAGCGCCCGTAGGACAGACTCTGAAGCTTTCTTT. The full variable domain, in which reference TRBV29-1 and TRBJ1-1 provide the parts outside the CDR3, is SAVISQKPSRDICQRGTSLTIQCQVDSQVTMMFWYRQQPGQSLTLIATANQGSEATYESGFVIDKFPISRPNLTFSTLTVSNMSPEDSSIYLCSARRTDSEAFFGQGTRLTVV.

This clonotype came up once. The CDR3 does not end in the conserved phenylalanine or tryptophan, so this is likely a read error. The chain couples TRBV5-1 to TRBJ2-5; D may be TRBD2 (5 bases). Germline CDR1 is SGHRS and CDR2 is YFSETQ. V was cut by 3 bases and J by 7 bases, with 10 bases left in between. This CDR3 region has 12 residues. The CDR3 DNA reads TGCGCCAGCAGCTGGGAGACCGGGACCCAGTACCTC. Translation: CASSWETGTQYL.

This clonotype was counted a few times. The gene calls are TRBV5-1 and TRBJ2-5; 9 bases are a match to TRBD1. The CDR3 totals 13 residues. The germline V gene encodes CDR1 SGHRS and CDR2 YFSETQ. J gave up 4 bases and V 6 bases, and 4 bases lay outside the gene matches. DNA of the CDR3: TGCGCCAGCACCGGGACAGGGCTAGAGACCCAGTACTTC. This codes for CASTGTGLETQYF.

This clonotype was recorded at least ten times. This chain uses TRBV20-1 with TRBJ1-2; D is uncertain. V was clipped by 5 bases and J by 6 bases, with 7 bases between them. The germline V gene has CDR1 DFQATT and CDR2 SNEGSKA (reference sequence). This CDR3 has 10 amino acids. The DNA of the CDR3 is TGCAGTGCTTTATGGAATGGCTACACCTTC. Its translation is CSALWNGYTF.

In this sample, this clonotype turned up a few times. The J gene is TRBJ1-2, the V gene TRBV4-3; 9 bases are shared with TRBD1. Trimming took 0 bases from V and 14 from J; bases not matched to a gene: 10. This CDR3 contains 14 residues. Germline V lookup: CDR1 LGHNA, CDR2 YSLEER. CDR3 sequence (DNA): TGCGCCAGCAGCCAAGAGGGACAGGGCTGGATTAGTACCTTC. Its translation: CASSQEGQGWISTF.

This clonotype occurred many times. V usage is TRBV12-3 or TRBV12-4 and J usage is TRBJ1-5; 7 bases fit TRBD1. This CDR3 comprises 14 residues. V was clipped by 6 bases and J by 6 bases; unmatched bases: 8. The CDR3 loop reads CASSPDRESQPQHF. For the CDR3, the DNA is TGTGCCAGCAGCCCCGACAGGGAGAGTCAGCCCCAGCATTTT.